This paragraph reports one T cell receptor beta chain. Its antigen is currently unknown. The record originates from a study of T cell responses to AZD1222 COVID-19 vaccine. The study, taken as a whole, reports: Mapped onto spike, vaccine-associated CD4 TCRs spanned it and were dominant at 160-218 and 743-854.

The length of the CDR3 is 12 residues. The V end was cut by 0 bases, the J end by 4 bases, with 3 bases between. Per germline, CDR1 SGDLS and CDR2 YYNGEE. Analysis merged second doses at about 4 or about 12 weeks. The table came from immunoSEQ multiplex PCR; TCRdb's copy has only in-frame clones and leaves some out. The sample records about 84,000 clones, approximately 83% being singletons. Sequencing used peripheral blood, obtained 28 days after the second AZD1222 dose. The sequence was obtained from an adult who received the AZD1222 COVID-19 vaccine. V is TRBV9 and J is TRBJ2-3; D call uncertain. The CDR3 DNA reads as TGTGCCAGCAGCGTAGTCTCAGATACGCAGTATTTT. This codes for CASSVVSDTQYF.